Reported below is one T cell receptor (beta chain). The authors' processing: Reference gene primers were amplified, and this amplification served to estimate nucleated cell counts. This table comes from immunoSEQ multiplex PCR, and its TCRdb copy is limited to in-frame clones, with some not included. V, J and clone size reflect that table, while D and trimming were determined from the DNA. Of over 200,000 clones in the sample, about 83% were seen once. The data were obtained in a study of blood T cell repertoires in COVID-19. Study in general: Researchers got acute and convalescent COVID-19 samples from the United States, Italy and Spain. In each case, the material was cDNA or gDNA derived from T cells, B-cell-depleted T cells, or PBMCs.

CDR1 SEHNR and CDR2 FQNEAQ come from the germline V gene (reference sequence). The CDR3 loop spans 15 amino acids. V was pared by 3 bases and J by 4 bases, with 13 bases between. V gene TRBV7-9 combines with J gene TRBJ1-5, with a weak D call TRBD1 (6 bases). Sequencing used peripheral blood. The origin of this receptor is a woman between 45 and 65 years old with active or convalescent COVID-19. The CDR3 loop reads CASSLGQGLNQPQHF. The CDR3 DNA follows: TGTGCCAGCAGCTTGGGCCAGGGGCTTAATCAGCCCCAGCATTTT.